The clone carrying this T cell receptor (beta chain) appeared a few times. Its target is unknown. These data originate in a study of regulatory T cells in long-lasting Graves disease. Study conclusions and caveats: Thyroid tissue went unexamined; only peripheral blood was analyzed.

In building TCR beta libraries, iRepertoire HTBI primers were used together with Arm-PCR of CDR3 regions. TCRdb used MiXCR to reprocess the multiplex PCR reads, holding one entry per CDR3 protein. The repertoire has roughly 530,000 distinct CDR3 sequences, 15% to 20% of them found once; the top ten carry roughly 25%. Stated time point: newly diagnosed GD, antithyroid drugs for less than 3 months. RNA from PBMCs was the source of the TCR library. Patient provenance is recorded as an endocrinology department in Xi'an, China. J gave up 5 bases and V 2 bases, and 5 bases lay outside the gene matches. This CDR3 spans 15 amino acids. Germline V gene sequence: CDR1 SGHDT, CDR2 YYEEEE. These sequences were also reported in another study, on T cells in Graves' hyperthyroidism and ophthalmopathy. This second study says: Initially, a first-round RT-PCR of the TCR CDR3 employed the HTBI primer set. In the blood, most expanded thyroid clonotypes above 0.001 appeared as well.

The sequencing used peripheral blood mononuclear cells (PBMCs), collected at new diagnosis, from a patient treated with antithyroid drugs. The chain has TRBV5-6 and TRBJ1-4; 8 bases align to TRBD1. The sequence derives from a woman aged 35-65 years with Graves disease. DNA for the CDR3: TGTGCCAGCAGCTTCCTTCGGACAGGGAATGAAAAACTGTTTTTT. Protein sequence: CASSFLRTGNEKLFF. Looking up the rest from reference TRBV5-6 and TRBJ1-4 gives the full variable domain: DAGVTQSPTHLIKTRGQQVTLRCSPKSGHDTVSWYQQALGQGPQFIFQYYEEEERQRGNFPDRFSGHQFPNYSSELNVNALLLGDSALYLCASSFLRTGNEKLFFGSGTQLSVL.